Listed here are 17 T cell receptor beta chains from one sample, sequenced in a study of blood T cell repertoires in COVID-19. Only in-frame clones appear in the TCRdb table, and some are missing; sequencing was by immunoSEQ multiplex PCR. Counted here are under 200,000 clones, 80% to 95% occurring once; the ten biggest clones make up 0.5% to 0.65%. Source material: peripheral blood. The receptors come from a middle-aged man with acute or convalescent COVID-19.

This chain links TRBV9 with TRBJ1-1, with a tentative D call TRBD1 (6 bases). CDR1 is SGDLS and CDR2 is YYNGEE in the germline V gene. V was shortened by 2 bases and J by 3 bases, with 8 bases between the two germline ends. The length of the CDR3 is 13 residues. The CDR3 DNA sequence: TGTGCCAGCAGCGTTACAGGGTACACTGAAGCTTTCTTT. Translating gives CASSVTGYTEAFF.

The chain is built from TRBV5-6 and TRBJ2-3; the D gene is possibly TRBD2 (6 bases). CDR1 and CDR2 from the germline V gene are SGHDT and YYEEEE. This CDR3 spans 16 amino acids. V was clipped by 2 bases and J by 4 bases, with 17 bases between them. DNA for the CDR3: TGTGCCAGCAGCTTCGGGATGCAGACTAGTGCAGATACGCAGTATTTT. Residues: CASSFGMQTSADTQYF.

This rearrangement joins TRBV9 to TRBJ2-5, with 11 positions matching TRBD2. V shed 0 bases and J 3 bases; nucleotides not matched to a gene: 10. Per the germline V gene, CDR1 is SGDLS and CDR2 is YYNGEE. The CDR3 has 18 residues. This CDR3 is CASSVGGASGGLKETQYF. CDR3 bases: TGTGCCAGCAGCGTAGGCGGAGCTAGCGGGGGGCTAAAAGAGACCCAGTACTTC. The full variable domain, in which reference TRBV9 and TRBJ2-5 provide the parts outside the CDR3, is DSGVTQTPKHLITATGQRVTLRCSPRSGDLSVYWYQQSLDQGLQFLIQYYNGEERAKGNILERFSAQQFPDLHSELNLSSLELGDSALYFCASSVGGASGGLKETQYFGPGTRLLVL.

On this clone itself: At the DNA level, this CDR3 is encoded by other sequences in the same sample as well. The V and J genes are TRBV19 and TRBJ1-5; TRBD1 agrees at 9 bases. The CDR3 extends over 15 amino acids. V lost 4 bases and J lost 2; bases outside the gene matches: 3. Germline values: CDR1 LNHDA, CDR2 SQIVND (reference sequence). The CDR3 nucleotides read TGTGCCAGTAGTACGGGACAGGGCGGCAATCAGCCCCAGCATTTT. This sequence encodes CASSTGQGGNQPQHF.

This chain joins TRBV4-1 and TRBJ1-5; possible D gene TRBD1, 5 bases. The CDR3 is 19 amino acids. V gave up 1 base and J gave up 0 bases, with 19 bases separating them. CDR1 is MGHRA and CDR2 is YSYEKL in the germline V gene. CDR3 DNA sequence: TGCGCCAGCAGCCAAGGGGGGACTTTTTCCCTAGCTAGCAATCAGCCCCAGCATTTT. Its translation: CASSQGGTFSLASNQPQHF.

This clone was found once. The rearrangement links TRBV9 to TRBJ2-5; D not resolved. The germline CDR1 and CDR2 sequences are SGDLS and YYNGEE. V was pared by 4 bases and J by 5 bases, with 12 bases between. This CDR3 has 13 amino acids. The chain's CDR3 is CASSTRGSETQYF. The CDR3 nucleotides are TGTGCCAGCAGCACGAGAGGCAGCGAGACCCAGTACTTC.

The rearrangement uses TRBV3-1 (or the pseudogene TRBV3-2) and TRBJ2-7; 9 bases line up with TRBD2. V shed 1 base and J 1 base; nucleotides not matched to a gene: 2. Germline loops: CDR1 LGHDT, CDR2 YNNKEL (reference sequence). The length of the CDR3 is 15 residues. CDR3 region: CASSQGLAASYEQYF. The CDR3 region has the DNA TGTGCCAGCAGCCAAGGACTAGCGGCTTCCTACGAGCAGTACTTC.

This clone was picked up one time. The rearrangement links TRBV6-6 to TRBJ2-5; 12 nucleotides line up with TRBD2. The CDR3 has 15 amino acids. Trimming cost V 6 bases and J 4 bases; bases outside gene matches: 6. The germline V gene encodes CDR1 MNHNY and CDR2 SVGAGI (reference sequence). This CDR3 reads CASRASGGAGETQYF. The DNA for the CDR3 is TGTGCCAGCAGGGCTAGCGGGGGGGCGGGAGAGACCCAGTACTTC.

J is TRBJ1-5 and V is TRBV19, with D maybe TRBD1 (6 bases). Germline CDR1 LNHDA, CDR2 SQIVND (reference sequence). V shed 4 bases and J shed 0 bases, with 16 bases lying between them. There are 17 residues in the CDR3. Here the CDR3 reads CASSTDTTGLSNQPQHF. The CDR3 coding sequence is TGTGCCAGTAGTACCGATACCACAGGGCTTAGCAATCAGCCCCAGCATTTT.

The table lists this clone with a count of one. CDR3 loop: CASSLVAGGSLETQYF. Here the CDR3 DNA reads TGTGCCAGCAGCTTGGTAGCGGGGGGGTCGTTGGAGACCCAGTACTTC. The chain uses TRBV7-2 and TRBJ2-5; 11 bases align to TRBD2. V trimming: 3 bases; J trimming: 5 bases; junction bases outside the gene matches: 8. The CDR3 is 16 amino acids. In germline, CDR1 is SGHTA, CDR2 FQGNSA.

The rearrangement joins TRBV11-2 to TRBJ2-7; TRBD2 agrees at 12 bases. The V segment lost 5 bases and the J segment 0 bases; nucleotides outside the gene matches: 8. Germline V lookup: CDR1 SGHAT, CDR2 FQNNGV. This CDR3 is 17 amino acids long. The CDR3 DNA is TGTGCCAGCAGCCGGACGACTAGCGGGAGTTTCTCCTACGAGCAGTACTTC. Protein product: CASSRTTSGSFSYEQYF.

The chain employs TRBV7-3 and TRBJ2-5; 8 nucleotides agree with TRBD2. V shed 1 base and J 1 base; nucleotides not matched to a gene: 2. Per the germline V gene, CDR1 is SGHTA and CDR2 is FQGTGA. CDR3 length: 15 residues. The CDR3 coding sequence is TGTGCCAGCAGCTTAAATGCGGGAGGCCAAGAGACCCAGTACTTC. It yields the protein CASSLNAGGQETQYF.

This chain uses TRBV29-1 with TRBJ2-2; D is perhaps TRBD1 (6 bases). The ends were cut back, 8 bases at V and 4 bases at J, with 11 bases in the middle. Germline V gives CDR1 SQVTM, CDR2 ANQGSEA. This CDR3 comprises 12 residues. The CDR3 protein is CSLQGLTGELFF. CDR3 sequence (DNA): TGCAGCCTACAGGGTCTCACCGGGGAGCTGTTTTTT.

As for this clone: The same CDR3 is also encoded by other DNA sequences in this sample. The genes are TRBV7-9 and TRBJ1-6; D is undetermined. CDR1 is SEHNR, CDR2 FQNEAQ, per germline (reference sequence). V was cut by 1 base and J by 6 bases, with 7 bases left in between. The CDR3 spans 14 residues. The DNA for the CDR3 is TGTGCCAGCAGCTTAGGGCAGGTTAATTCACCCCTCCACTTT. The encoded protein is CASSLGQVNSPLHF. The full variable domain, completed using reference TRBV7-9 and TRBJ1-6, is DTGVSQNPRHKITKRGQNVTFRCDPISEHNRLYWYRQTLGQGPEFLTYFQNEAQLEKSRLLSDRFSAERPKGSFSTLEIQRTEQGDSAMYLCASSLGQVNSPLHFGNGTRLTVT.

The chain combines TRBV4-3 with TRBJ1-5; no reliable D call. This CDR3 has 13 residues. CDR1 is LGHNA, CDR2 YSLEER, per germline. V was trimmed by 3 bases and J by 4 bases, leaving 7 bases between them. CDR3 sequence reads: CASSHGPNQPQHF. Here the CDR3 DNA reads TGCGCCAGCAGCCACGGTCCAAATCAGCCCCAGCATTTT.

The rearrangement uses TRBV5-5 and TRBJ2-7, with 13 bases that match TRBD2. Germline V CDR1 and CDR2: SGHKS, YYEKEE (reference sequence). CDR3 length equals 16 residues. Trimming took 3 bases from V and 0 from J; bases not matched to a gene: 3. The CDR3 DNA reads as TGTGCCAGCAGCTGGGGACTAGCGGGGACCTCCTACGAGCAGTACTTC. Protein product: CASSWGLAGTSYEQYF.

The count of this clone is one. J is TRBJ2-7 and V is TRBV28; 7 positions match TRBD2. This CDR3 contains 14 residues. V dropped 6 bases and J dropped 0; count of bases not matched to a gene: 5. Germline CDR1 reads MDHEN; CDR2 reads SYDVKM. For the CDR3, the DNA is TGTGCCAGCAGATCAGCGGGGAGCTCCTACGAGCAGTACTTC. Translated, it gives CASRSAGSSYEQYF.